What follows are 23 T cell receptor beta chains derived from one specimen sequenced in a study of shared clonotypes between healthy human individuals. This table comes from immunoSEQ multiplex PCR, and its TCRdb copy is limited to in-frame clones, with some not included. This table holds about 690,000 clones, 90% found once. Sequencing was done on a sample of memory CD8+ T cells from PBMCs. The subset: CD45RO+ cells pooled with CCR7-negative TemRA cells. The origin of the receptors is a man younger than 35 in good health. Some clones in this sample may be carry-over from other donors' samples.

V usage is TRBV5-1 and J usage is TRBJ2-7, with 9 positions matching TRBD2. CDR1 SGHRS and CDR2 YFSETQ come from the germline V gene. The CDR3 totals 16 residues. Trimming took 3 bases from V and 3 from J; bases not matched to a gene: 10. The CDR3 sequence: CASSSGGIAGVYEQYF. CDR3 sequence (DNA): TGCGCCAGCAGCTCCGGGGGGATAGCGGGAGTCTACGAGCAGTACTTC.

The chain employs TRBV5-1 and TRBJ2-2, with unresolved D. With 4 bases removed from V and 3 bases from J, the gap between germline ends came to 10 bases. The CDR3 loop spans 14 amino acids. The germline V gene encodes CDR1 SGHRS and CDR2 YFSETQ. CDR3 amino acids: CASSPRAYTGELFF. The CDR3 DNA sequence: TGCGCCAGCAGCCCTCGAGCGTACACCGGGGAGCTGTTTTTT.

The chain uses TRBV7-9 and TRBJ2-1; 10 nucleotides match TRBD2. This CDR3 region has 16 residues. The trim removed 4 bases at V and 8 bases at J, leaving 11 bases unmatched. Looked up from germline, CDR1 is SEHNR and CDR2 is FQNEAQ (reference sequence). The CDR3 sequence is CASSSTGLARLHEQFF. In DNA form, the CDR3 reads TGTGCCAGCAGCTCAACGGGACTAGCGAGATTGCATGAGCAGTTCTTC.

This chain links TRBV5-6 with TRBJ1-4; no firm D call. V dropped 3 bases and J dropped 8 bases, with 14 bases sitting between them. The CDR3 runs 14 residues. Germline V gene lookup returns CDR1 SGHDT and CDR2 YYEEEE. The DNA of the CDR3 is TGTGCCAGCAGCTCCGGCACGGCTGAGGAAAAACTGTTTTTT. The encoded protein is CASSSGTAEEKLFF.

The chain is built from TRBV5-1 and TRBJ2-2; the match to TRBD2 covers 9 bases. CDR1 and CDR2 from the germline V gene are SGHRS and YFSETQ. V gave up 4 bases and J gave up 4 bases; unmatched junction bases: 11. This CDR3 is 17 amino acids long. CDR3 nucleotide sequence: TGCGCCAGCAGCCGATATGGGACTAGCTATGCCACCGGGGAGCTGTTTTTT. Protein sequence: CASSRYGTSYATGELFF.

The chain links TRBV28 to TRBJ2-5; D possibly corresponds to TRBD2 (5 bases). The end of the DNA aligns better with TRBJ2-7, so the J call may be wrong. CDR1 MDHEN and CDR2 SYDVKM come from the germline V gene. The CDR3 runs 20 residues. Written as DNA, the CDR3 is TGTGCCAGCAGTTTACCCCCGGGCGCGGGCACCACCGTCCTATCCTACGAGCAGTACTTC. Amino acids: CASSLPPGAGTTVLSYEQYF.

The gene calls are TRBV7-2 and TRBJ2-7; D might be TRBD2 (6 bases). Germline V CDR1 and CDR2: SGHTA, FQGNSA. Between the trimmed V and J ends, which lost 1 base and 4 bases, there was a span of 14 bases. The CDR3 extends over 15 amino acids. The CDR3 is CASSLGLGGGYEQYF. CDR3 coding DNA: TGTGCCAGCAGCTTAGGCTTGGGAGGCGGGTACGAGCAGTACTTC. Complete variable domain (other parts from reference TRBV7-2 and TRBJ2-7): GAGVSQSPSNKVTEKGKDVELRCDPISGHTALYWYRQSLGQGLEFLIYFQGNSAPDKSGLPSDRFSAERTGGSVSTLTIQRTQQEDSAVYLCASSLGLGGGYEQYFGPGTRLTVT.

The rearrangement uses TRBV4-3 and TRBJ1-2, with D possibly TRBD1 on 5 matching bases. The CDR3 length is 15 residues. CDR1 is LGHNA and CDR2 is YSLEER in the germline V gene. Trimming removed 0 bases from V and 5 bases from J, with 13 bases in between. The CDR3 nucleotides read TGCGCCAGCAGCCAAGACCGCGAGGGGAGTTATGGCTACACCTTC. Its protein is CASSQDREGSYGYTF.

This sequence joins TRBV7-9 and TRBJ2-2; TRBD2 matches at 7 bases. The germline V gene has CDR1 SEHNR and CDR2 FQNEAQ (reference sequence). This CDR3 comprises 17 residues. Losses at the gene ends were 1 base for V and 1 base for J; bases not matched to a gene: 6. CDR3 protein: CASSLGKQRENTGELFF. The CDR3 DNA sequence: TGTGCCAGCAGCTTAGGTAAACAGCGGGAGAACACCGGGGAGCTGTTTTTT.

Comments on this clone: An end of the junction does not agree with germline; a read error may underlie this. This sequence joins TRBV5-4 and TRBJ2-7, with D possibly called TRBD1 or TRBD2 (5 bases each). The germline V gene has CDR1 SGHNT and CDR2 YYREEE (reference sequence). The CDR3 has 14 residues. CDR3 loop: CASSFSGTVDDQYF. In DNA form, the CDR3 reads TGTGCCAGCAGCTTTTCCGGGACGGTCGACGATCAGTACTTC. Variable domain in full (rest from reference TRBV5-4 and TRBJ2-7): ETGVTQSPTHLIKTRGQQVTLRCSSQSGHNTVSWYQQALGQGPQFIFQYYREEENGRGNFPPRFSGLQFPNYSSELNVNALELDDSALYLCASSFSGTVDDQYFGPGTRLTVT.

The CDR3 loop reads CASSLGPNYEQYF. DNA for the CDR3: TGTGCCAGCAGCTTAGGGCCGAACTACGAGCAGTACTTC. This chain uses TRBV7-6 with TRBJ2-7, with D hard to call. In germline, CDR1 is SGHVS, CDR2 FNYEAQ. Trimming took off 1 base at V and 3 bases at J, with 7 bases between the two ends. The CDR3 is 13 amino acids.

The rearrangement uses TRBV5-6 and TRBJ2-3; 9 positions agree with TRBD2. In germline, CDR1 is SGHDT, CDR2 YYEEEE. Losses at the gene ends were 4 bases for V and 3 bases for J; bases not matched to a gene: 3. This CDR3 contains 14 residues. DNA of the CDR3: TGTGCCAGCAGCCCGACTAGCGGTACAGATACGCAGTATTTT. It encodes CASSPTSGTDTQYF.

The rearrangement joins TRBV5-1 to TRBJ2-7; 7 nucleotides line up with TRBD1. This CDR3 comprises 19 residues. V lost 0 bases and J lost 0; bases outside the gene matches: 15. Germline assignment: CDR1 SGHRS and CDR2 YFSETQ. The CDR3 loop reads CASSLAAPTGASYSYEQYF. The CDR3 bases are TGCGCCAGCAGCTTGGCCGCACCTACAGGGGCCTCCTACTCCTACGAGCAGTACTTC.

CDR3 sequence (DNA): TGTGCCAGTAGTATACATAGGGCCCCCATGTATGAGCAGTTCTTC. This sequence encodes CASSIHRAPMYEQFF. J is TRBJ2-1 and V is TRBV19; D unclear. With 2 bases removed from V and 8 bases from J, the gap between germline ends came to 16 bases. Germline loops: CDR1 LNHDA, CDR2 SQIVND (reference sequence). CDR3 length: 15 residues.

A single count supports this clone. The CDR3 protein is CASSTGGTDPKYEQYF. The CDR3 DNA reads as TGCGCCAGCAGCACCGGCGGAACGGACCCAAAATACGAGCAGTACTTC. The rearrangement links TRBV10-1 to TRBJ2-7, with D unresolved. Germline V CDR1 and CDR2: WNHNN, SYGVQD (reference sequence). V dropped 6 bases and J dropped 4 bases, with 22 bases sitting between them. This CDR3 region has 16 residues.

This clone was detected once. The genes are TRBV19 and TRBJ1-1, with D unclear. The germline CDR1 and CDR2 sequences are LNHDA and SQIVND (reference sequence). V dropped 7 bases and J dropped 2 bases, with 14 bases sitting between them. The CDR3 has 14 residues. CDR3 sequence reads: CASKLGEGNTEAFF. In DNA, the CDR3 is TGTGCCAGTAAATTAGGCGAAGGAAACACTGAAGCTTTCTTT.

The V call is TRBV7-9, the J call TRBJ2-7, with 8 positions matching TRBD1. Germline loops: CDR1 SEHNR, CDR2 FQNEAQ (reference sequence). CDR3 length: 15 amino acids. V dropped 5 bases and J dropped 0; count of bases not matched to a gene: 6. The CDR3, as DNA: TGTGCCAGCAGCCAACCGGGACAGGACTCCTACGAGCAGTACTTC. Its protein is CASSQPGQDSYEQYF.

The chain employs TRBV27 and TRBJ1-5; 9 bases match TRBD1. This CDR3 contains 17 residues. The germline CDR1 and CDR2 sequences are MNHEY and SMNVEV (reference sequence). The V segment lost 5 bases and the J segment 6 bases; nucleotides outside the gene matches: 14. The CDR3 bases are TGTGCCAGCAGTAATATACCCACAGGGGGCTCGGGTCAGCCCCAGCATTTT. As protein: CASSNIPTGGSGQPQHF.

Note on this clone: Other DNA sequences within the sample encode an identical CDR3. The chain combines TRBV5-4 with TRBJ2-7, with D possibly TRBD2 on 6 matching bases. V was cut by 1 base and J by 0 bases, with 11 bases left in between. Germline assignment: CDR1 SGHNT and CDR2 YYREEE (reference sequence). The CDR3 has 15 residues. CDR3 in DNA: TGTGCCAGCAGCTTGCGACGGGAGAGCTCCTACGAGCAGTACTTC. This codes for CASSLRRESSYEQYF.

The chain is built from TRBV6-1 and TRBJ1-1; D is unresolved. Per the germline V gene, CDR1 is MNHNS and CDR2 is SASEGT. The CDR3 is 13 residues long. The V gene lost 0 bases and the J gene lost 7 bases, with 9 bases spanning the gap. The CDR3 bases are TGTGCCAGCAGTGAAGCGACACCTCTTGAAGCTTTCTTT. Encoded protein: CASSEATPLEAFF.

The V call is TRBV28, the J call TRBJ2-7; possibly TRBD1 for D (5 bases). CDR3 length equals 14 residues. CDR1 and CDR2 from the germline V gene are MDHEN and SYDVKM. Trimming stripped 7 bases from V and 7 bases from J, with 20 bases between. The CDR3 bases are TGTGCCAGCACGTGGGTGTCAGGGTCACCGGAGCAGTACTTC. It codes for CASTWVSGSPEQYF.

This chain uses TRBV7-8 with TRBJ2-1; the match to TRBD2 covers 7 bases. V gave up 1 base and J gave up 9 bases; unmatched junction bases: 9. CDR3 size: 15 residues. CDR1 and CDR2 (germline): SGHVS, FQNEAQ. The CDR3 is CASSLEGGRAIEQFF. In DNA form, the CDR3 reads TGTGCCAGCAGCTTAGAGGGTGGGAGGGCGATTGAGCAGTTCTTC.

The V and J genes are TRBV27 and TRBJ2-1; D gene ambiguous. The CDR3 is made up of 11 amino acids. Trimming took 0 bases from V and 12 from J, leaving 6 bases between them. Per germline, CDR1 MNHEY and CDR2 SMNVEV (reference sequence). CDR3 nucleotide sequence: TGTGCCAGCAGTTTATCGACGATGCAGTTCTTC. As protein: CASSLSTMQFF.